This TCR beta chain was documented in a study of blood T cell repertoires in COVID-19. The wider study: Sites across the United States, Italy and Spain contributed samples from acute and convalescent COVID-19. Nucleic acid was either cDNA or gDNA, and it came from T cells, B-cell-depleted T cells, or PBMCs.

Authors' data handling: By means of reference gene primer amplification, nucleated cell counts were estimated. Repertoires were generated with immunoSEQ multiplex PCR, while TCRdb's copy carries only in-frame clones and drops some. For V, J and clone size, that table is used; D and trimming come from the DNA. The sample records under 500,000 clones, more than 85% being singletons. The germline V gene has CDR1 SGHKS and CDR2 YYEKEE (reference sequence). The ends lost 5 bases at V and 0 bases at J; junction bases unmatched: 4. This CDR3 is 14 amino acids long. This sequence was found in a woman aged 30 to 39 with acute or convalescent COVID-19. V usage is TRBV5-5 and J usage is TRBJ1-1; 7 bases align to TRBD1. Sequencing was carried out using peripheral blood. The CDR3: CASRGTDMNTEAFF. CDR3 DNA sequence: TGTGCCAGCAGGGGGACAGACATGAACACTGAAGCTTTCTTT.